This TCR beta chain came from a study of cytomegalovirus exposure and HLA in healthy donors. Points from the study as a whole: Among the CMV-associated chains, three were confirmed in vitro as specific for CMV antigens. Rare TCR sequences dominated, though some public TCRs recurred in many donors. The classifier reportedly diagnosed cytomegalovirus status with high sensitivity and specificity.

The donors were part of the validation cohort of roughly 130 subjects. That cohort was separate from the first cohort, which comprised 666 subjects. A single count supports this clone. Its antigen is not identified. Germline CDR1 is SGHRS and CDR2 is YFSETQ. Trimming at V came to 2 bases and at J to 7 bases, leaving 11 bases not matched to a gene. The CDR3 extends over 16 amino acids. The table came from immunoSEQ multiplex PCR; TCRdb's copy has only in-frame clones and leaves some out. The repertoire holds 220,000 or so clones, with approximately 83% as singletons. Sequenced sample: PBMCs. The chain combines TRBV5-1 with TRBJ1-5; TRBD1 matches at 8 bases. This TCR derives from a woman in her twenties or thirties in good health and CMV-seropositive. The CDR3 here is CASSFYPGQETQPQHF. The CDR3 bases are TGCGCCAGCAGCTTCTACCCGGGACAGGAAACACAGCCCCAGCATTTT. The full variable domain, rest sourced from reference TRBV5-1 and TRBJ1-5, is KAGVTQTPRYLIKTRGQQVTLSCSPISGHRSVSWYQQTPGQGLQFLFEYFSETQRNKGNFPGRFSGRQFSNSRSEMNVSTLELGDSALYLCASSFYPGQETQPQHFGDGTRLSIL.